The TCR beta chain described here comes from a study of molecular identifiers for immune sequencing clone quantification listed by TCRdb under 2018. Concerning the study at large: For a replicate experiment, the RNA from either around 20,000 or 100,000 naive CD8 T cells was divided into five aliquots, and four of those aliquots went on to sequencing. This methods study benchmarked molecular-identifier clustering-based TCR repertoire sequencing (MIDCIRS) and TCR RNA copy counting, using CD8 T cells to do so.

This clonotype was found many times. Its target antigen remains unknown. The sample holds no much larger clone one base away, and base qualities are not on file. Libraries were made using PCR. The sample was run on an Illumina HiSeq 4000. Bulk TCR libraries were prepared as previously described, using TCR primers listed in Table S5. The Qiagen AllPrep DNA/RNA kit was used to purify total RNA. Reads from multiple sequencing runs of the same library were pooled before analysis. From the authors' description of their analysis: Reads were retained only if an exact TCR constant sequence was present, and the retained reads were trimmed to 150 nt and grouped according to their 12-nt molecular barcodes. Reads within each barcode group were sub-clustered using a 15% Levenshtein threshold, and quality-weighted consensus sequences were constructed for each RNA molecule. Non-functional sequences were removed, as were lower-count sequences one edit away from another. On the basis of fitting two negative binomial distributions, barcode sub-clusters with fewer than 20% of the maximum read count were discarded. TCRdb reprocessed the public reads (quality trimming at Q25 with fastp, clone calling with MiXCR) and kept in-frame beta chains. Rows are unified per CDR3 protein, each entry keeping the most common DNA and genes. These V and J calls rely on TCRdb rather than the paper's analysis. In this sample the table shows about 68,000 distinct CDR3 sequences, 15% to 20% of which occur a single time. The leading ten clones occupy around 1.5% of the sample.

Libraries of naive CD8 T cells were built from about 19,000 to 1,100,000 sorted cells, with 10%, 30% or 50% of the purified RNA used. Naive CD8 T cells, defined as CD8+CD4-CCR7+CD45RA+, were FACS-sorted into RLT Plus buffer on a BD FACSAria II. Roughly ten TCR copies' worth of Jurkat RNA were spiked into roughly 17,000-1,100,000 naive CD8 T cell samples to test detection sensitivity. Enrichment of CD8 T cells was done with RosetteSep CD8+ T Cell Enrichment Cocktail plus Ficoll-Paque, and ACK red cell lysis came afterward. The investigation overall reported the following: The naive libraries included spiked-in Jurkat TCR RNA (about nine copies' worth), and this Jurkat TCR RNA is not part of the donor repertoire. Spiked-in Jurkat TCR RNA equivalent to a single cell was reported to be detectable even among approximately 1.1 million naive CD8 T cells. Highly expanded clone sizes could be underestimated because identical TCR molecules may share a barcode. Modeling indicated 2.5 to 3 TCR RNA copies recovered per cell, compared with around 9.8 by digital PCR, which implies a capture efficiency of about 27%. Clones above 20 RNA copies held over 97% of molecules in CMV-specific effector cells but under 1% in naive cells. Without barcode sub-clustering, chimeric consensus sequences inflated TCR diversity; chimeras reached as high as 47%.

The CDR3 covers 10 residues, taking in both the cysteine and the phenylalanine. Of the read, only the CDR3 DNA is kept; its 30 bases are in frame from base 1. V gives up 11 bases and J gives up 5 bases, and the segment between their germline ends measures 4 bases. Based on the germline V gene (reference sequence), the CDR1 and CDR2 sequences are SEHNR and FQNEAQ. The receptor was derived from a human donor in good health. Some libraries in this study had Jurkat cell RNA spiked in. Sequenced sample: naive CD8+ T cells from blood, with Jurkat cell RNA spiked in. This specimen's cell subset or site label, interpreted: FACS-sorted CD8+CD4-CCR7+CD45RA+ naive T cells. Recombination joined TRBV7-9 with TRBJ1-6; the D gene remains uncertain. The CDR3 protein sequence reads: CAGNNSPLHF. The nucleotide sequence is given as TGTGCCGGAAATAATTCACCCCTCCACTTT.